This T cell receptor beta chain was retrieved from a study of CD8 T cells in ankylosing spondylitis. General study results and limits: Previously reported in reactive arthritis synovial fluid and blood were some of the motif variants.

In its sample, this clonotype was seen a few times. As yet, its antigen is unknown. TCRdb re-called the 5' RACE reads through MiXCR, storing one row per CDR3 protein. The sample consists of around 90,000 distinct CDR3 sequences, around 25% of them appearing once. Germline CDR1 is MGHRA and CDR2 is YSYEKL. The CDR3 loop spans 14 amino acids. Between the trimmed V and J ends, which lost 0 bases and 4 bases, there was a span of 9 bases. The chain combines TRBV4-1 with TRBJ1-2; weak D call: TRBD1 (6 bases). The sample was blood, either unsorted or a sorted T cell fraction (not recorded which). The receptor was isolated from a male donor with ankylosing spondylitis or in good health (not recorded which). The CDR3 loop reads CASSQDWTAYGYTF. The CDR3 nucleotides read TGCGCCAGCAGCCAAGATTGGACAGCCTATGGCTACACCTTC.